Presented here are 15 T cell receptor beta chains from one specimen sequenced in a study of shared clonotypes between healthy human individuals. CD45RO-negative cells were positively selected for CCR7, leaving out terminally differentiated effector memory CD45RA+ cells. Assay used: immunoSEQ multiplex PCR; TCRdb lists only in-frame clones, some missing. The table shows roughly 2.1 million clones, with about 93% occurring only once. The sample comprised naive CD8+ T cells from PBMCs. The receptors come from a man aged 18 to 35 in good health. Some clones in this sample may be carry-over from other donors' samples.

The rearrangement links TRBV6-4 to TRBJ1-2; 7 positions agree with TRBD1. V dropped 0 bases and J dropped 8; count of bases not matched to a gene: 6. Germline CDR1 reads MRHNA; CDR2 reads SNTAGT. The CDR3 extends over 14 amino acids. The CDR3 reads CASSDSNRGYGYTF. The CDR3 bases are TGTGCCAGCAGTGACTCGAACAGGGGTTACGGCTACACCTTC.

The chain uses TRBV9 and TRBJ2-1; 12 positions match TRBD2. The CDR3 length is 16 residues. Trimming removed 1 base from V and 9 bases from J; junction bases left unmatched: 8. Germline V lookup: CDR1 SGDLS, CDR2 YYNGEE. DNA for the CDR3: TGTGCCAGCAGCGTATCGCTAGCGGGAGGGCCGGGTGAGCAGTTCTTC. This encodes CASSVSLAGGPGEQFF.

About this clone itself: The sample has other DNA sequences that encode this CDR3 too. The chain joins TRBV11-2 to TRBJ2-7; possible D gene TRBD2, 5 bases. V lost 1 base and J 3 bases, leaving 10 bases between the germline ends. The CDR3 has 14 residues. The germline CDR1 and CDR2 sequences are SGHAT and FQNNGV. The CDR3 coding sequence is TGTGCCAGCAGCTTAGTGTCGGGGAGCTACGAGCAGTACTTC. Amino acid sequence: CASSLVSGSYEQYF.

The CDR3 region has the DNA TGTGCCAGCAGCGTAGGCTCCAGGGGAAATGGTTACTATGGCTACACCTTC. Its protein product is CASSVGSRGNGYYGYTF. The gene calls are TRBV9 and TRBJ1-2, with D possibly matching TRBD1 (6 bases). This CDR3 has 17 amino acids. Germline assignment: CDR1 SGDLS and CDR2 YYNGEE. Deletions cut 0 bases from V and 3 bases from J, with 18 bases between.

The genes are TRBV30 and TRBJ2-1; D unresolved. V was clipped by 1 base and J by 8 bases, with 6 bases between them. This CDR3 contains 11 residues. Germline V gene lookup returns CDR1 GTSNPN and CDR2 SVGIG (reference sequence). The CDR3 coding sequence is TGTGCCTGGAGTGGTCCCCATGAGCAGTTCTTC. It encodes CAWSGPHEQFF. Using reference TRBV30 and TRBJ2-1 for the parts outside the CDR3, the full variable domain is SQTIHQWPATLVQPVGSPLSLECTVEGTSNPNLYWYRQAAGRGLQLLFYSVGIGQISSEVPQNLSASRPQDRQFILSSKKLLLSDSGFYLCAWSGPHEQFFGPGTRLTVL.

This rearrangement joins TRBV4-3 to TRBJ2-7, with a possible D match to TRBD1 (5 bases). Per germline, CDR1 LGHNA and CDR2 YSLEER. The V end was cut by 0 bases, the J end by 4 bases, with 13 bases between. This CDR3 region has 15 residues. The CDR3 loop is CASSQDTASGYEQYF. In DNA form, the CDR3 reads TGCGCCAGCAGCCAAGATACGGCTTCAGGGTACGAGCAGTACTTC.

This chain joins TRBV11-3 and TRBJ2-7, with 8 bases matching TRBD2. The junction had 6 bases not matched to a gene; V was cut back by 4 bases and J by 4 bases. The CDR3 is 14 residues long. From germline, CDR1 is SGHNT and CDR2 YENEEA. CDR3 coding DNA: TGTGCCAGCAGCTCAAGCGGGAGTTCTTACGAGCAGTACTTC. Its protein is CASSSSGSSYEQYF.

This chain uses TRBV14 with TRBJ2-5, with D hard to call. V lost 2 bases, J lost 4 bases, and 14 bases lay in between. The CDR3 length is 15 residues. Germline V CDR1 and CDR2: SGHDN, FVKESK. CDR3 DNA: TGTGCCAGCAGCCAATACCTAATCTCCAGAGAGACCCAGTACTTC. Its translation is CASSQYLISRETQYF.

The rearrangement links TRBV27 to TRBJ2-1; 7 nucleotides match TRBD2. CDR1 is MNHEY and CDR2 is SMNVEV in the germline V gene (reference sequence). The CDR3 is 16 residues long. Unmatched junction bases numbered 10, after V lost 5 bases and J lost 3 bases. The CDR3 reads CASSITGTNDYNEQFF. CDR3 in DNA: TGTGCCAGCAGTATAACCGGGACTAATGACTACAATGAGCAGTTCTTC.

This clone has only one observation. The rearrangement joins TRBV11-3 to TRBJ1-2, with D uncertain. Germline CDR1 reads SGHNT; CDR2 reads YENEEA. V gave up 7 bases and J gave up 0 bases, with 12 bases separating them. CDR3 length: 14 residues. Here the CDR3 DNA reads TGTGCCAGCATCTCCCGATGGGCTAACTATGGCTACACCTTC. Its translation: CASISRWANYGYTF.

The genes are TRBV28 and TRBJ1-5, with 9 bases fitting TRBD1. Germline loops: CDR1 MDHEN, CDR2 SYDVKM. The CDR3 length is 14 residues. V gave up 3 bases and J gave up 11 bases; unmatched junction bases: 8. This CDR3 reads CASSLNRGPGTQHF. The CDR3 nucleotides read TGTGCCAGCAGTTTGAACAGGGGGCCTGGGACCCAGCATTTT.

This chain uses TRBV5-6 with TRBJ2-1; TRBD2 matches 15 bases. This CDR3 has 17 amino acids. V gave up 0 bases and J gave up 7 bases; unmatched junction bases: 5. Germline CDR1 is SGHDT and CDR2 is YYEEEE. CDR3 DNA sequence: TGTGCCAGCAGCTTGGCCAGGACTAGCGGGAGGGTAAATGAGCAGTTCTTC. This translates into CASSLARTSGRVNEQFF.

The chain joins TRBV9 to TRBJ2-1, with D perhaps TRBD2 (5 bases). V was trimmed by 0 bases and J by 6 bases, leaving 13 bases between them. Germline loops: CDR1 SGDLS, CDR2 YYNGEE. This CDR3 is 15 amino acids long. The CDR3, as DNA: TGTGCCAGCAGCGTAGCGGGAAGTCCCAGCAATGAGCAGTTCTTC. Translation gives CASSVAGSPSNEQFF.

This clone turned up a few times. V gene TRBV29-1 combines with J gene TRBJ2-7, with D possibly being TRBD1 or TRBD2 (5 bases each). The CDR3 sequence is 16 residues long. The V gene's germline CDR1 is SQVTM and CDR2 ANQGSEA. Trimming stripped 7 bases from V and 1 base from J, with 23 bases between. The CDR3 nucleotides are TGCAGCGGGGCGTTCCCGGGACCCTCGGGTTCCTACGAGCAGTACTTC. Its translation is CSGAFPGPSGSYEQYF.

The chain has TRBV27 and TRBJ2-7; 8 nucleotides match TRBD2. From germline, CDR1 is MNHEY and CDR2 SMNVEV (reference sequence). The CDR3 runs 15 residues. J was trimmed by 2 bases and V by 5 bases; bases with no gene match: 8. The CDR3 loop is CASSLLREGAYEQYF. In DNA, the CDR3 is TGTGCCAGCAGTCTACTCCGGGAGGGAGCCTACGAGCAGTACTTC.